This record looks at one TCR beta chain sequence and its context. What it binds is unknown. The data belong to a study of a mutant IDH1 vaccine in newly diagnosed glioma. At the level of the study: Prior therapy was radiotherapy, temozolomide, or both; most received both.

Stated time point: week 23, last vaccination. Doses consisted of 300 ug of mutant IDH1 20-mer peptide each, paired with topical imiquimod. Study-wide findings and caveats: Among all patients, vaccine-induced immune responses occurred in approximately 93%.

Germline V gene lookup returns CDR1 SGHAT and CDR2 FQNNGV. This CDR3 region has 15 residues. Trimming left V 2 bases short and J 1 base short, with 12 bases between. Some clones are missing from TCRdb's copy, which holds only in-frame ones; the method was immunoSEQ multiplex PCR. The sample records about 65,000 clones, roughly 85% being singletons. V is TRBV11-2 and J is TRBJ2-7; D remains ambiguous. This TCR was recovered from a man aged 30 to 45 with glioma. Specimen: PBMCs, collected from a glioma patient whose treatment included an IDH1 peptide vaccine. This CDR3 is CASSLSSGPSYEQYF. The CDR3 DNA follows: TGTGCCAGCAGCTTAAGCTCGGGCCCTTCCTACGAGCAGTACTTC.